Listed here are 20 T cell receptor beta chains from one sample, sequenced in a study of tumor-infiltrating lymphocytes in primary liver carcinoma. Co-extraction of both nucleic acids (RNA and DNA) used about 18-34 mg of unsorted bulk tissue. The investigators made TCR beta cDNA from approximately 0.5 ug total RNA, using a constant-region primer. Sequencing libraries for TCR beta derived from three nested multiplex PCR rounds that used slightly modified ARM-PCR. Use of TRBV1-TRBV30 forward primers with a C-beta reverse primer characterized the first two PCR rounds, which lasted approximately 11 cycles each. TCRdb reprocessed the multiplex PCR reads via MiXCR and lists one record per CDR3 protein. The data hold about 48,000 distinct CDR3 sequences, with about three quarters observed a single time. The material sequenced was liver tumor tissue from sampling region 3. Subset specified: tumor region T3, left-lateral pole. These receptors were taken from a man aged 35 to 55 with primary liver carcinoma and hepatitis B virus infection.

Remarks on this clonotype: One end of the junction fails to match germline, which may point to a read error. The chain has TRBV11-1 and TRBJ1-2; D is ambiguous. Germline lookup yields CDR1 SGHAT and CDR2 FQDESV (reference sequence). The CDR3 length is 13 residues. The CDR3: CASGLVHNYGYTF. The CDR3 DNA sequence: TGTGCCAGCGGCTTGGTCCATAACTATGGCTACACCTTC.

In the case of this clonotype: A junction boundary mismatches the germline segment, possibly from a read error. The chain recombines TRBV11-1 with TRBJ2-1; 14 bases map to TRBD2. The CDR3 extends over 17 amino acids. Germline V gene data show CDR1 as SGHAT and CDR2 as FQDESV (reference sequence). The CDR3 DNA reads as TGTGCCAGCAGCCTGGGACTAGCGGGAGAAGTTGACACTGAGAAGTTATTC. It is translated as CASSLGLAGEVDTEKLF.

Comments on this clonotype: A much more abundant neighbour one base away suggests this may be a read error. The CDR3 end shows no conserved phenylalanine or tryptophan, and so a read error is likely. This chain links TRBV28 with TRBJ1-1; no clear D gene. The CDR3 length is 11 residues. V was shortened by 3 bases and J by 8 bases, with 7 bases between the two germline ends. Germline values: CDR1 MDHEN, CDR2 SYDVKM. The CDR3: CASSFMTEAFL. CDR3 DNA sequence: TGTGCCAGCAGTTTCATGACAGAAGCTTTCCTT.

This clonotype was picked up one time. The junction shows a germline mismatch at one end, possibly a read error. The rearrangement links TRBV5-1 to TRBJ2-1; a weak D match, TRBD2 (6 bases). This CDR3 region has 19 residues. CDR1 and CDR2 from the germline V gene are SGHRS and YFSETQ. The CDR3 sequence is CGSSLEASGGGALYNEQFF. The CDR3 nucleotides read TGCGGCAGCAGCTTGGAGGCTAGTGGGGGAGGAGCTCTTTACAATGAGCAGTTCTTC. The complete variable domain, with remaining parts taken from reference TRBV5-1 and TRBJ2-1, reads KAGVTQTPRYLIKTRGQQVTLSCSPISGHRSVSWYQQTPGQGLQFLFEYFSETQRNKGNFPGRFSGRQFSNSRSEMNVSTLELGDSALYLCGSSLEASGGGALYNEQFFGPGTRLTVL.

The genes are TRBV5-6 and TRBJ2-1; 7 bases are shared with TRBD2. Unmatched junction bases numbered 13, after V lost 9 bases and J lost 4 bases. Germline V gene sequence: CDR1 SGHDT, CDR2 YYEEEE. CDR3 length: 15 residues. CDR3 in amino acids: CAITPWAGEYNEQFF. In DNA, the CDR3 is TGTGCCATCACCCCGTGGGCGGGGGAGTACAATGAGCAGTTCTTC.

Comment on this clonotype: Germline and junction disagree at one end, which may indicate a read error. The chain joins TRBV28 to TRBJ1-1; 7 bases agree with TRBD1. Germline lookup yields CDR1 MDHEN and CDR2 SYDVKM. This CDR3 has 14 residues. This CDR3 reads CARSLPTGVTEAFF. DNA for the CDR3: TGTGCCCGCAGTTTACCCACAGGGGTCACTGAAGCCTTCTTT.

Details on this clonotype: The junction differs from germline at one of its ends, possibly a read error. The chain has TRBV10-1 and TRBJ2-7, with 7 positions matching TRBD1. Germline CDR1 WNHNN, CDR2 SYGVQD (reference sequence). CDR3 length equals 14 residues. The chain's CDR3 is CASSGSRGMYVQYF. The CDR3 DNA is TGCGCCAGCAGTGGGAGCAGGGGGATGTACGTGCAGTACTTC.

The V and J genes are TRBV29-1 and TRBJ2-1, with 9 bases aligning to TRBD1. The V gene's germline CDR1 is SQVTM and CDR2 ANQGSEA. The CDR3 sequence is 14 residues long. The CDR3 is CNALRGTGNNEQFF. The CDR3 DNA reads as TGCAACGCTCTTAGGGGGACAGGGAACAATGAGCAGTTCTTC.

Concerning this clonotype itself: A much bigger clone sits one base away, suggesting this may be a read error. The chain has TRBV10-3 and TRBJ2-3, with TRBD2 as a possible D gene (5 bases). Germline lookup yields CDR1 ENHRY and CDR2 SYGVKD. There are 19 residues in the CDR3. The V gene lost 0 bases and the J gene lost 0 bases, with 19 bases spanning the gap. The CDR3 protein is CAISESLGMASRSTDTQYF. The CDR3 nucleotides read TGTGCCATCAGTGAGTCGCTGGGTATGGCTAGCAGGAGCACAGATACGCAGTATTTT.

A word on this clonotype: Relative to the germline gene, one junction end is altered; a read error may explain this. The chain uses TRBV6-5 and TRBJ2-7; D gene unclear. Germline assignment: CDR1 MNHEY and CDR2 SVGAGI. This CDR3 spans 16 amino acids. The CDR3 DNA reads TGTGCCACCAGTTACTCTAGGGTGGTTCTGGCCTACGAGCAGTATTTC. It translates to CATSYSRVVLAYEQYF.

Turning to this clonotype: The junction does not match germline at one end; this may be a read error. This rearrangement joins TRBV6-5 to TRBJ2-2, with D possibly being TRBD2 (5 bases). The CDR3 sequence is 17 residues long. Per germline, CDR1 MNHEY and CDR2 SVGAGI. The CDR3 here is CASSLRPPGVNTGELLF. The CDR3 DNA sequence: TGTGCTAGCAGTCTTCGCCCACCTGGAGTGAACACCGGGGAGCTGCTTTTT.

Points on this clonotype: One end of the junction varies from germline; a read error may be responsible. This chain joins TRBV4-2 and TRBJ2-1; 7 bases are shared with TRBD1. Germline V gives CDR1 LGHNA, CDR2 YNFKEQ. The CDR3 sequence is 15 residues long. The CDR3 coding sequence is TGTGTCAGCAGCCTCCCGGGACAGAAGTACAATGAGCAGTTCTTC. This codes for CVSSLPGQKYNEQFF.

This rearrangement joins TRBV11-2 to TRBJ2-3, with D perhaps TRBD1 or TRBD2 (5 bases each). The CDR3 is made up of 14 amino acids. Germline assignment: CDR1 SGHAT and CDR2 FQNNGV. CDR3 loop: CAEGARGPADTQYF. The CDR3 coding sequence is TGTGCTGAAGGGGCACGAGGGCCCGCAGATACGCAGTATTTT.

Concerning this clonotype: Germline is not matched at one junction end, which may reflect a read error. The V and J genes are TRBV6-5 and TRBJ2-7, with a weak D call TRBD2 (6 bases). Germline CDR1 MNHEY, CDR2 SVGAGI. This CDR3 region has 17 residues. CDR3 DNA: TGTGTCAGCCGTTGCCGGGAGATCGGTAGGCGAGGGAACGAGCAGTACTTC. This sequence encodes CVSRCREIGRRGNEQYF.

This clonotype was observed a single time. This could be a read error, since a much larger clone is one nucleotide away. The rearrangement joins TRBV6-4 to TRBJ1-2, with TRBD1 matching 7 bases. This CDR3 comprises 10 residues. CDR1 MRHNA and CDR2 SNTAGT come from the germline V gene. The CDR3 coding sequence is TGTGCCAGCAGTGGGACAGGCTACGCCTTC. Amino acids: CASSGTGYAF.

The CDR3 DNA sequence: TGCGGCCCCCCGAAGGGACTAGTGGTCTCCTACGAGCAGTACTTC. Its protein product is CGPPKGLVVSYEQYF. V and J are TRBV29-1 and TRBJ2-7, with 8 bases that match TRBD2. CDR3 size: 15 residues. The germline V gene encodes CDR1 SQVTM and CDR2 ANQGSEA.

This chain joins TRBV10-2 and TRBJ2-3; TRBD2 agrees at 12 bases. The V and J ends lost 5 bases and 6 bases, in that order; junction bases with no gene match: 6. Germline V gives CDR1 WSHSY, CDR2 SAAADI. CDR3 length: 15 residues. The DNA for the CDR3 is TGCGCCAGCAGTAGCCTCGGACTAGCGGGGGATACGCAGTATTTT. Protein sequence: CASSSLGLAGDTQYF.

This clonotype is a singleton in its sample. Since no conserved phenylalanine or tryptophan closes the CDR3, a read error is the likely cause. The V and J genes are TRBV14 and TRBJ2-2, with a weak D call TRBD2 (5 bases). This CDR3 region has 13 residues. CDR1 SGHDN and CDR2 FVKESK come from the germline V gene. The CDR3 nucleotides are TGTGCCAGCAGCCCTTTGAACACCGGGGAACTGTTTATT. Translation gives CASSPLNTGELFI.

Remarks on this clonotype: Without the conserved terminal phenylalanine or tryptophan, this CDR3 likely stems from a read error. The chain is built from TRBV6-5 and TRBJ2-1, with D tentatively TRBD2 (5 bases). Per germline, CDR1 MNHEY and CDR2 SVGAGI. V lost 10 bases to trimming and J lost 0 bases, with 7 bases between them. The CDR3 length is 12 residues. CDR3 amino acids: CAIRDSYNEQFL. CDR3 DNA sequence: TGTGCCATCCGGGACTCCTACAATGAGCAGTTCCTC.

As to this clonotype: At one of its ends the junction is not consistent with the germline gene, which may arise from a read error. The chain joins TRBV2 to TRBJ2-7; TRBD2 is a possible D gene (6 bases). CDR1 is SNHLY and CDR2 is FYNNEI in the germline V gene. This CDR3 has 14 amino acids. CDR3 DNA: TGCGCCAGCTACCGGGACTTGAGCTCCTACGAGCATTACTTC. Translated: CASYRDLSSYEHYF.